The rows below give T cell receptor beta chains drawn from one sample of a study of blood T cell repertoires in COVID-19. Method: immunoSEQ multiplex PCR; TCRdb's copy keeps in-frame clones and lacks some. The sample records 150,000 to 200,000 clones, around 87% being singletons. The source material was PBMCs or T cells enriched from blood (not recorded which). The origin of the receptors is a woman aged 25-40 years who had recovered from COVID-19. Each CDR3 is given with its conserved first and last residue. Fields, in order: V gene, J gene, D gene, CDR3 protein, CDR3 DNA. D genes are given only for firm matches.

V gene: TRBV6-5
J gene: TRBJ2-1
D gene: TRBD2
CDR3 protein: CASSSGRRNEQFF
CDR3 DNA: TGTGCCAGCAGTAGCGGGAGGCGGAATGAGCAGTTCTTC

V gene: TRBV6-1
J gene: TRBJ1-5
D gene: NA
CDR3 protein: CASSERVGANQPQHF
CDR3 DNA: TGTGCCAGCAGTGAGCGGGTGGGAGCCAATCAGCCCCAGCATTTT

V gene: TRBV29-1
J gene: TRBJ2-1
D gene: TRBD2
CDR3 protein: CSVAQREWYEQFF
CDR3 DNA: TGCAGCGTTGCTCAGCGGGAGTGGTATGAGCAGTTCTTC

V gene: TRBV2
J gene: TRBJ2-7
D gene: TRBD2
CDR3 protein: CASRGRLAGAYEQYF
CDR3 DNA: TGTGCCAGCAGGGGCAGACTAGCGGGGGCCTACGAGCAGTACTTC

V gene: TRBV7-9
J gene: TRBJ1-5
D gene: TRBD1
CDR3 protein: CASSQDRGKGSNQPQHF
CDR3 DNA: TGTGCCAGCAGCCAGGACAGGGGGAAGGGGAGCAATCAGCCCCAGCATTTT

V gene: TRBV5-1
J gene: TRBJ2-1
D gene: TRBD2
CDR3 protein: CASRREVGDDNEQFF
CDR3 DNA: TGCGCCAGCCGCCGGGAGGTCGGGGACGACAATGAGCAGTTCTTC

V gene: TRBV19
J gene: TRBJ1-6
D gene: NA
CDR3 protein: CASSLGAGDSPLHF
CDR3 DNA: TGTGCCAGTAGTCTGGGGGCAGGAGATTCACCCCTCCACTTT

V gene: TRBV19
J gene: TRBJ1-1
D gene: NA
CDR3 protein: CASSQQARDTEAFF
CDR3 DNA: TGTGCCAGTAGTCAACAGGCTCGGGACACTGAAGCTTTCTTT

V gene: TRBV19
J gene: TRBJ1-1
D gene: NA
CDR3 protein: CASSIGEGVITEAFF
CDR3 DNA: TGTGCCAGTAGTATAGGGGAAGGGGTGATAACTGAAGCTTTCTTT

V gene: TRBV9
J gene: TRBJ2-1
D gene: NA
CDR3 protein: CASSPRASSINEQFF
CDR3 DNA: TGTGCCAGCAGCCCCCGGGCTAGCAGTATAAATGAGCAGTTCTTC

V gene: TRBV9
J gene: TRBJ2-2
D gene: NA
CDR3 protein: CASSVRREQSGETGELFF
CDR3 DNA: TGTGCCAGCAGCGTCCGCCGGGAGCAGTCCGGGGAGACCGGGGAGCTGTTTTTT

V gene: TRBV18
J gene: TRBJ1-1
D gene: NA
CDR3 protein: CASSQDSSALAFF
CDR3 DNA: TGTGCCAGCTCACAGGACTCCTCGGCCCTCGCTTTCTTT

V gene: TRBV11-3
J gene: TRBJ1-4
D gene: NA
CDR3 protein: CASSRGFRLGGIDEKLFF
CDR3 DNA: TGTGCCAGCAGCCGAGGATTTCGCCTGGGCGGGATAGATGAAAAACTGTTTTTT

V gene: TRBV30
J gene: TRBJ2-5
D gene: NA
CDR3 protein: CAGDPDTRETQYF
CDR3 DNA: TGTGCCGGGGATCCGGACACGAGGGAGACCCAGTACTTC

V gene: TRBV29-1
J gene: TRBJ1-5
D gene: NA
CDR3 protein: CSVRDTVNSNQPQHF
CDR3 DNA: TGCAGCGTTAGGGACACCGTAAATAGCAATCAGCCCCAGCATTTT

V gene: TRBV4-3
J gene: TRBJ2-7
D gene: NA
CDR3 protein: CASSQEAAVGREQYF
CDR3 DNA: TGCGCCAGCAGCCAAGAGGCCGCTGTTGGGAGGGAGCAGTACTTC

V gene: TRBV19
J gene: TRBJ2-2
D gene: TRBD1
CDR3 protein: CASSPRTGDAGELFF
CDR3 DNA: TGTGCCAGTAGTCCTAGGACAGGGGACGCCGGGGAGCTGTTTTTT

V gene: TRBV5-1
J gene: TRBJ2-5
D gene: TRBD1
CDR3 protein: CASSGQGNQETQYF
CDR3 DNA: TGCGCCAGCAGCGGACAGGGTAACCAAGAGACCCAGTACTTC

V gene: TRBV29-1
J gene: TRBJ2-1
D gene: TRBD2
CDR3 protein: CSVDASGGYNEQFF
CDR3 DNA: TGCAGCGTTGATGCCAGCGGGGGGTACAATGAGCAGTTCTTC

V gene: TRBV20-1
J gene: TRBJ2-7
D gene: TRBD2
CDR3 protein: CSASARGRTYEQYF
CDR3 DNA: TGCAGTGCTAGTGCTCGCGGGAGGACCTACGAGCAGTACTTC